This T cell receptor (beta chain) derives from a study of blood T cell repertoires in COVID-19. In the study's own analysis: Reference gene primer amplification in the assay estimated nucleated cell counts. Measured with immunoSEQ multiplex PCR; TCRdb has only the in-frame clones, and not every one. V and J calls and clone size are those listed in that table; D and trimming were worked out from the DNA. The data hold about 420,000 clones, with 70% to 90% observed a single time. Deletions cut 4 bases from V and 8 bases from J, with 24 bases between. CDR3 length equals 17 residues. The germline gives CDR1 SGHTA, CDR2 FQGTGA.

The genes are TRBV7-3 and TRBJ2-1, with D possibly being TRBD1 (5 bases). Sequencing used peripheral blood. The clonotype comes from a man aged 18 to 30 with COVID-19, enrolled during active disease. This CDR3 is CASSSRSQGQIGDEQFF. The CDR3 nucleotides read TGTGCCAGCAGCTCCCGGAGCCAGGGCCAGATTGGCGATGAGCAGTTCTTC.